The 25 T cell receptor beta chains presented below share a single source sample, sequenced in a study of somatic mutations in T cells in chronic GVHD. Clones were read by immunoSEQ multiplex PCR, and TCRdb kept only the in-frame ones, dropping some. Of roughly 15,000 clones in the sample, roughly 78% are singletons; the top ten hold less than 40%. Sequencing was done on a sample of Vbeta20-negative CD4+ T cells from blood. The receptors originated from a male patient in his 50s with chronic graft-versus-host disease. Some T cells here may be from the graft donor.

V usage is TRBV27 and J usage is TRBJ2-2; 7 nucleotides agree with TRBD2. CDR1 is MNHEY, CDR2 SMNVEV, per germline (reference sequence). Trimming cost V 4 bases and J 6 bases; bases outside gene matches: 8. CDR3 length: 15 amino acids. The CDR3: CASSSGLGFPGELFF. As DNA, the CDR3 is TGTGCCAGCAGTTCCGGACTAGGCTTCCCCGGGGAGCTGTTTTTT.

V usage is TRBV6-5 and J usage is TRBJ2-5, with 7 bases identical to TRBD1. The end of the DNA fits TRBJ2-7 better, so the J call may be wrong. The CDR3 spans 14 residues. CDR1 is MNHEY and CDR2 is SVGAGI in the germline V gene. The CDR3 is CASRRDSISYEQYF. As DNA, the CDR3 is TGTGCCAGCAGGAGGGACAGCATATCCTACGAGCAGTACTTC.

The chain couples TRBV5-5 to TRBJ2-5, with D unclear. The CDR3 loop spans 14 amino acids. Germline V gene data show CDR1 as SGHKS and CDR2 as YYEKEE (reference sequence). The V gene lost 0 bases and the J gene lost 2 bases, with 8 bases spanning the gap. The CDR3 sequence: CASSLAPGQETQYF. Written as DNA, the CDR3 is TGTGCCAGCAGCTTGGCCCCAGGACAAGAGACCCAGTACTTC.

The chain carries TRBV18 and TRBJ2-3; D possibly corresponds to TRBD2 (5 bases). Germline values: CDR1 KGHSH, CDR2 LQKENI. CDR3 length: 14 residues. V shed 3 bases and J shed 0 bases, with 7 bases lying between them. The CDR3 spells CASSPRASTDTQYF. The CDR3 bases are TGTGCCAGCTCACCGAGGGCCAGCACAGATACGCAGTATTTT.

This clone was detected only a few times. The chain combines TRBV6-1 with TRBJ2-7; TRBD1 matches 8 bases. The CDR3 contains 15 residues. Germline CDR1 reads MNHNS; CDR2 reads SASEGT. V was pared by 0 bases and J by 6 bases, with 7 bases of the junction left unmatched. The CDR3 loop reads CASSEAGQGLREQYF. CDR3 bases: TGTGCCAGCAGTGAAGCAGGACAGGGTTTACGCGAGCAGTACTTC.

The rearrangement uses TRBV25-1 and TRBJ2-6; 7 nucleotides agree with TRBD1. The CDR3 is 18 residues long. V lost 6 bases, J lost 1 base, and 12 bases stayed unmatched. The germline V gene has CDR1 MGHDK and CDR2 SYGVNS. CDR3 coding DNA: TGTGCCAGCAGCTCGACAGGGAAGGGGGTTTCTGGGGCCAACGTCCTGACTTTC. Translation: CASSSTGKGVSGANVLTF. The whole variable domain, remainder taken from reference TRBV25-1 and TRBJ2-6, is EADIYQTPRYLVIGTGKKITLECSQTMGHDKMYWYQQDPGMELHLIHYSYGVNSTEKGDLSSESTVSRIRTEHFPLTLESARPSHTSQYLCASSSTGKGVSGANVLTFGAGSRLTVL.

The chain has TRBV11-2 and TRBJ2-7, with 12 bases that match TRBD1. The CDR3 loop spans 15 amino acids. The V gene end was trimmed by 1 base and the J gene end by 5 bases; junction bases not matched to a gene: 3. Germline V gene lookup returns CDR1 SGHAT and CDR2 FQNNGV. The CDR3 coding sequence is TGTGCCAGCAGCTTAGTTGGGACAGGGGGCCACGAGCAGTACTTC. This sequence encodes CASSLVGTGGHEQYF.

The gene calls are TRBV11-2 and TRBJ2-7; 13 positions match TRBD2. The ends lost 5 bases at V and 2 bases at J; junction bases unmatched: 3. The length of the CDR3 is 15 residues. The germline V gene encodes CDR1 SGHAT and CDR2 FQNNGV. The CDR3 loop is CASSRTSGGTYEQYF. The CDR3 region has the DNA TGTGCCAGCAGCCGGACTAGCGGGGGAACCTACGAGCAGTACTTC. Variable domain in full (rest from reference TRBV11-2 and TRBJ2-7): EAGVAQSPRYKIIEKRQSVAFWCNPISGHATLYWYQQILGQGPKLLIQFQNNGVVDDSQLPKDRFSAERLKGVDSTLKIQPAKLEDSAVYLCASSRTSGGTYEQYFGPGTRLTVT.

V gene TRBV2 combines with J gene TRBJ2-3, with 8 bases identical to TRBD2. Trimming took 7 bases from V and 4 from J; bases not matched to a gene: 7. Germline V gene data show CDR1 as SNHLY and CDR2 as FYNNEI. The CDR3 consists of 14 residues. Here the CDR3 reads CASTQRGSADTQYF. The DNA of the CDR3 is TGTGCCAGCACCCAGCGGGGGAGCGCAGATACGCAGTATTTT.

The V call is TRBV29-1, the J call TRBJ1-5, with 11 bases matching TRBD1. The CDR3 contains 13 residues. V shed 6 bases, J shed 5 bases, and the junction held 3 bases outside the gene matches. Per germline, CDR1 SQVTM and CDR2 ANQGSEA. In DNA form, the CDR3 reads TGCAGCGTGGGACAGGGGGGAGATCAGCCCCAGCATTTT. This codes for CSVGQGGDQPQHF. Looking up the rest from reference TRBV29-1 and TRBJ1-5 gives the full variable domain: SAVISQKPSRDICQRGTSLTIQCQVDSQVTMMFWYRQQPGQSLTLIATANQGSEATYESGFVIDKFPISRPNLTFSTLTVSNMSPEDSSIYLCSVGQGGDQPQHFGDGTRLSIL.

V and J are TRBV18 and TRBJ2-1, with D possibly TRBD2 on 6 matching bases. The V gene's germline CDR1 is KGHSH and CDR2 LQKENI. The CDR3 runs to 13 residues. V lost 3 bases to trimming and J lost 10 bases, with 13 bases between them. CDR3 amino acids: CASSPNPAGEQFF. CDR3 in DNA: TGTGCCAGCTCACCGAATCCGGCGGGGGAGCAGTTCTTC.

V gene TRBV5-4 combines with J gene TRBJ2-3, with D possibly matching TRBD2 (6 bases). Germline V CDR1 and CDR2: SGHNT, YYREEE (reference sequence). V lost 5 bases to trimming and J lost 3 bases, with 16 bases between them. The CDR3 runs to 15 residues. The CDR3 spells CASSGTSKWTDTQYF. The CDR3 DNA is TGTGCCAGCAGTGGCACTAGCAAATGGACAGATACGCAGTATTTT.

The chain couples TRBV6-6 to TRBJ1-2; 10 positions match TRBD1. V was clipped by 8 bases and J by 8 bases; unmatched bases: 14. In germline, CDR1 is MNHNY, CDR2 SVGAGI (reference sequence). CDR3 length: 15 amino acids. CDR3 protein: CASLLDRGTSGGYTF. In DNA, the CDR3 is TGTGCCAGCTTGTTGGACAGGGGGACGAGCGGCGGCTACACCTTC.

The V gene is TRBV28, the J gene TRBJ2-7; 9 positions agree with TRBD1. Germline V gene sequence: CDR1 MDHEN, CDR2 SYDVKM. Trimming took 5 bases from V and 0 from J; bases not matched to a gene: 8. The length of the CDR3 is 16 residues. CDR3 nucleotides: TGTGCCAGCAGTATAAGGGACAGGGCGACCTCCTACGAGCAGTACTTC. It is translated as CASSIRDRATSYEQYF.

This rearrangement joins TRBV4-3 to TRBJ1-5, with unresolved D. Germline V gene lookup returns CDR1 LGHNA and CDR2 YSLEER. This CDR3 is 15 amino acids long. Trimming shortened V by 0 bases and J by 7 bases, and 13 bases separated the two germline ends. The CDR3 region is CASSQDNSRGQPQHF. In DNA form, the CDR3 reads TGCGCCAGCAGCCAAGATAACAGTCGTGGACAGCCCCAGCATTTT.

The genes are TRBV7-3 and TRBJ2-3; TRBD2 agrees at 7 bases. The CDR3 spans 15 residues. J gave up 2 bases and V 4 bases, and 6 bases lay outside the gene matches. Germline assignment: CDR1 SGHTA and CDR2 FQGTGA. The CDR3 bases are TGTGCCAGCAGCTCGAGCGGGGCACCCACAGATACGCAGTATTTT. This sequence encodes CASSSSGAPTDTQYF.

The chain uses TRBV11-2 and TRBJ2-1; perhaps TRBD2 as D (6 bases). V was trimmed by 0 bases and J by 13 bases, leaving 13 bases between them. The CDR3 sequence is 13 residues long. Germline CDR1 and CDR2: SGHAT and FQNNGV. This CDR3 reads CASSLENGGQQFF. CDR3 sequence (DNA): TGTGCCAGCAGCTTAGAAAATGGAGGGCAACAGTTCTTC. Drawing the rest from reference TRBV11-2 and TRBJ2-1, the complete variable domain is EAGVAQSPRYKIIEKRQSVAFWCNPISGHATLYWYQQILGQGPKLLIQFQNNGVVDDSQLPKDRFSAERLKGVDSTLKIQPAKLEDSAVYLCASSLENGGQQFFGPGTRLTVL.

The chain couples TRBV6-6 to TRBJ1-1; weak D call: TRBD1 (6 bases). Trimming pared 5 bases from V and 4 bases from J, leaving 11 bases between. This CDR3 has 13 residues. Germline V lookup: CDR1 MNHNY, CDR2 SVGAGI (reference sequence). The CDR3: CASSGAGATEAFF. DNA for the CDR3: TGTGCCAGCAGTGGGGCGGGGGCCACTGAAGCTTTCTTT.

V and J are TRBV9 and TRBJ1-1, with D uncertain. Germline CDR1 reads SGDLS; CDR2 reads YYNGEE. V lost 0 bases to trimming and J lost 8 bases, with 11 bases between them. The CDR3 runs to 13 residues. This CDR3 reads CASSVGPNGEAFF. The CDR3 nucleotides are TGTGCCAGCAGCGTAGGCCCAAACGGGGAAGCTTTCTTT. Full variable domain (missing parts from reference TRBV9 and TRBJ1-1): DSGVTQTPKHLITATGQRVTLRCSPRSGDLSVYWYQQSLDQGLQFLIQYYNGEERAKGNILERFSAQQFPDLHSELNLSSLELGDSALYFCASSVGPNGEAFFGQGTRLTVV.

This sequence joins TRBV29-1 and TRBJ1-2; no clear D. The CDR3 has 13 residues. The V gene lost 5 bases and the J gene lost 4 bases, with 14 bases spanning the gap. Germline CDR1 reads SQVTM; CDR2 reads ANQGSEA. The CDR3 region is CSVKIPASYGYTF. In DNA, the CDR3 is TGCAGCGTTAAGATTCCCGCTAGCTATGGCTACACCTTC.

The V call is TRBV5-6, the J call TRBJ2-4, with D perhaps TRBD1 (6 bases). V shed 6 bases and J shed 0 bases, with 13 bases lying between them. Germline V gives CDR1 SGHDT, CDR2 YYEEEE. The CDR3 runs 15 residues. The CDR3 DNA follows: TGTGCCAGCACGTGGGCGGACAGAGCCAAAAACATTCAGTACTTC. Translated, it gives CASTWADRAKNIQYF.

With respect to this clone: A read error may produce the germline difference seen at one junction end. The V gene is TRBV4-3, the J gene TRBJ2-4; no definite D call. Germline V gene data show CDR1 as LGHNA and CDR2 as YSLEER. This CDR3 has 14 amino acids. The CDR3 DNA follows: TGCGCCAGCAGCCAAGACAGACAACCGGCCCTCTTACGCTTC. This translates into CASSQDRQPALLRF.

This clone has just a few counts. The chain joins TRBV7-2 to TRBJ2-7; TRBD2 aligns across 15 bases. This CDR3 contains 17 residues. Germline CDR1 is SGHTA and CDR2 is FQGNSA. Germline trimming cut 7 bases from V and 3 bases from J; bases unmatched to any gene: 10. CDR3 in DNA: TGTGCCAGCACCGAACGGACTAGCGGGAGGGCCGTCTACGAGCAGTACTTC. This codes for CASTERTSGRAVYEQYF.

This clone appeared a single time. The chain couples TRBV9 to TRBJ2-3; D is unresolved. Per germline, CDR1 SGDLS and CDR2 YYNGEE. V dropped 3 bases and J dropped 2 bases, with 7 bases sitting between them. The CDR3 has 13 amino acids. CDR3 region: CASSAQFTDTQYF. CDR3 coding DNA: TGTGCCAGCAGCGCACAATTCACAGATACGCAGTATTTT.

This clone appeared a few times. The chain recombines TRBV15 with TRBJ1-3, with D hard to call. In germline, CDR1 is LNHNV, CDR2 YYDKDF (reference sequence). Trimming shortened V by 5 bases and J by 2 bases, and 10 bases separated the two germline ends. The CDR3 covers 14 residues. The CDR3 loop reads CATSPGGPGNTIYF. DNA of the CDR3: TGTGCCACCAGCCCCGGAGGACCTGGAAACACCATATATTTT.